This entry lists 23 T cell receptor beta chains sequenced from one sample in a study of blood T cells in healthy people across ages (dated by TCRdb to about 2015). Library creation used 5' RACE. Reads for this sample came from an Illumina HiSeq 2500. A second PCR of about 6 to 11 cycles was run with a J-beta primer mix and a sample-barcoded 5' primer. The raw public reads went through TCRdb reprocessing: fastp at Q25, MiXCR clone calling, in-frame beta chains kept. Each CDR3 protein appears once, grouped with its most common genes and DNA. This sample comprises roughly 1,300,000 distinct CDR3 sequences, around 55% of them detected only once. The ten largest make up 6.5% to 8% of the sample. The sequenced material came from blood. All receptors derive from a man aged 18 to 30 in good health.

The genes are TRBV20-1 and TRBJ2-1, with D possibly TRBD2 on 6 matching bases. Germline V gene sequence: CDR1 DFQATT, CDR2 SNEGSKA (reference sequence). The CDR3 runs 14 residues. The ends were cut back, 5 bases at V and 5 bases at J, with 16 bases in the middle. The CDR3 nucleotides read TGCAGTGCTCACTCTAGCGTGAGAGACAATGAGCAGTTCTTC. Translation gives CSAHSSVRDNEQFF.

The chain is built from TRBV12-3 or TRBV12-4 and TRBJ2-5, with D perhaps assigned TRBD1 or TRBD2 (6 bases each). With 6 bases removed from V and 4 bases from J, the gap between germline ends came to 12 bases. The CDR3 runs to 13 residues. This chain's CDR3 is CASRFGGPETQYF. The DNA for the CDR3 is TGTGCCAGCAGGTTTGGGGGGCCAGAGACCCAGTACTTC.

The chain is built from TRBV20-1 and TRBJ2-1; TRBD1 might be the D (6 bases). The germline V and J ends were trimmed by 1 base and 3 bases, with 16 bases remaining between them. The CDR3 contains 16 residues. Germline V gene sequence: CDR1 DFQATT, CDR2 SNEGSKA (reference sequence). The CDR3 DNA follows: TGCAGTGCTAGAGTCCCCCTAGTGACAGGCTACAATGAGCAGTTCTTC. Translated, it gives CSARVPLVTGYNEQFF.

The J gene is TRBJ1-6, the V gene TRBV10-2; tentatively, D is TRBD1 (5 bases). Between the trimmed V and J ends, which lost 5 bases and 7 bases, there was a span of 12 bases. CDR3 size: 14 residues. The germline CDR1 and CDR2 sequences are WSHSY and SAAADI. The DNA of the CDR3 is TGCGCCAGCAGTAAGACAGAGCCGAATTCACCCCTCCACTTT. Its translation is CASSKTEPNSPLHF.

The chain uses TRBV28 and TRBJ2-7, with D tentatively TRBD1 (6 bases). The CDR3 extends over 15 amino acids. Between the trimmed V and J ends, which lost 5 bases and 3 bases, there was a span of 17 bases. In germline, CDR1 is MDHEN, CDR2 SYDVKM. The CDR3 bases are TGTGCCAGCAGTAGGATTCGGGACAACCTCTACGAGCAGTACTTC. Its translation: CASSRIRDNLYEQYF.

The V gene is TRBV2, the J gene TRBJ1-1; D possibly corresponds to TRBD1 (5 bases). There are 14 residues in the CDR3. Trimming stripped 2 bases from V and 4 bases from J, with 11 bases between. Per the germline V gene, CDR1 is SNHLY and CDR2 is FYNNEI. The CDR3 region is CASSESRGITEAFF. CDR3 nucleotides: TGTGCCAGCAGTGAATCCCGGGGCATCACTGAAGCTTTCTTT.

The chain is built from TRBV7-2 and TRBJ1-1; D not certain. This CDR3 contains 15 residues. Germline loops: CDR1 SGHTA, CDR2 FQGNSA. The V end was cut by 4 bases, the J end by 2 bases, with 14 bases between. The CDR3 region is CASSSDLAGNTEAFF. CDR3 bases: TGTGCCAGCAGCTCTGATCTAGCAGGAAACACTGAAGCTTTCTTT. The full variable domain, its missing parts supplied by reference TRBV7-2 and TRBJ1-1, is GAGVSQSPSNKVTEKGKDVELRCDPISGHTALYWYRQSLGQGLEFLIYFQGNSAPDKSGLPSDRFSAERTGGSVSTLTIQRTQQEDSAVYLCASSSDLAGNTEAFFGQGTRLTVV.

The V gene is TRBV21-1, the J gene TRBJ1-2. TRBV21-1 represents a pseudogene. This CDR3 region has 10 residues. The CDR3 DNA sequence: TGTGCCAGCACCGCAGTCGGCTACACCTTC. This gives the protein CASTAVGYTF.

This clonotype was seen once. The rearrangement joins TRBV4-2 to TRBJ2-1, with TRBD2 as a possible D gene (6 bases). CDR3 size: 14 residues. Between the trimmed V and J ends, which lost 8 bases and 8 bases, there was a span of 19 bases. Germline values: CDR1 LGHNA, CDR2 YNFKEQ. CDR3 bases: TGTGCCAGCGGTGGGGGGAGGTACCAATATGAGCAGTTCTTC. Translated, it gives CASGGGRYQYEQFF.

This chain uses TRBV15 with TRBJ1-1; 7 nucleotides agree with TRBD1. V was clipped by 2 bases and J by 6 bases; unmatched bases: 9. This CDR3 is built from 15 residues. The germline V gene encodes CDR1 LNHNV and CDR2 YYDKDF (reference sequence). DNA of the CDR3: TGTGCCACCAGCAGACCTCGACAGGGTACCCCTGAAGCTTTCTTT. Its protein is CATSRPRQGTPEAFF.

Worth noting for this clonotype: One end of the junction varies from germline; a read error may be responsible. The gene calls are TRBV30 and TRBJ1-1; D remains ambiguous. The length of the CDR3 is 12 residues. CDR1 and CDR2 from the germline V gene are GTSNPN and SVGIG (reference sequence). The CDR3, as DNA: TGTGCCGGGAGTGGAGGACCACTAGAAGCTTTCTTT. Its translation: CAGSGGPLEAFF.

This clonotype has a single count. The V gene is TRBV12-3 or TRBV12-4, the J gene TRBJ2-3, with 12 bases that match TRBD2. The CDR3 covers 16 residues. The V gene end was trimmed by 6 bases and the J gene end by 6 bases; junction bases not matched to a gene: 10. The CDR3 bases are TGTGCCAGCAGCTCATCTAGCGGGAGGGCCCTGGATACGCAGTATTTT. This gives the protein CASSSSSGRALDTQYF.

The rearrangement links TRBV6-6 to TRBJ2-7; 12 bases align to TRBD2. CDR1 is MNHNY and CDR2 is SVGAGI in the germline V gene (reference sequence). This CDR3 spans 16 amino acids. Trimming took 2 bases from V and 0 from J; bases not matched to a gene: 2. The CDR3 region is CASSYTSGGNSYEQYF. Here the CDR3 DNA reads TGTGCCAGCAGTTACACTAGCGGGGGGAACTCCTACGAGCAGTACTTC.

The chain couples TRBV5-1 to TRBJ2-7; D perhaps matches TRBD1 (6 bases). The CDR3 contains 15 residues. Germline V gene data show CDR1 as SGHRS and CDR2 as YFSETQ. Trimming pared 3 bases from V and 0 bases from J, leaving 13 bases between. The CDR3 bases are TGCGCCAGCAGCTACAGGGCTTTGGGCTCCTACGAGCAGTACTTC. This sequence encodes CASSYRALGSYEQYF.

The rearrangement uses TRBV5-1 and TRBJ1-1, with 8 bases that match TRBD1. The CDR3 extends over 16 amino acids. Per the germline V gene, CDR1 is SGHRS and CDR2 is YFSETQ. The V and J ends lost 1 base and 4 bases, in that order; junction bases with no gene match: 9. CDR3 amino acids: CASSLMQGAPRTEAFF. CDR3 DNA sequence: TGCGCCAGCAGCTTGATGCAGGGGGCCCCACGCACTGAAGCTTTCTTT.

The chain links TRBV4-2 to TRBJ2-1; D unclear. Trimming stripped 2 bases from V and 8 bases from J, with 13 bases between. CDR1 LGHNA and CDR2 YNFKEQ come from the germline V gene. CDR3 length: 14 residues. This CDR3 reads CASSQLQVPHEQFF. CDR3 bases: TGTGCCAGCAGCCAACTCCAGGTGCCCCATGAGCAGTTCTTC.

CDR3 sequence reads: CASSFRLPTYGYTF. The DNA of the CDR3 is TGTGCCAGCAGCTTCAGGCTACCTACCTATGGCTACACCTTC. The V call is TRBV7-8, the J call TRBJ1-2; D is undetermined. Germline V gene sequence: CDR1 SGHVS, CDR2 FQNEAQ. The V end lost 3 bases, the J end lost 4 bases, and 12 bases lay between the germline ends. The CDR3 has 14 residues.

The rearrangement joins TRBV2 to TRBJ1-2; TRBD1 might be the D (6 bases). Trimming took off 10 bases at V and 8 bases at J, with 14 bases between the two ends. The CDR3 runs 11 residues. Looked up from germline, CDR1 is SNHLY and CDR2 is FYNNEI. This CDR3 is CATMDSRGYTF. As DNA, the CDR3 is TGTGCCACCATGGACAGTCGCGGCTACACCTTC. Full variable domain (outside the CDR3, taken from reference TRBV2 and TRBJ1-2): EPEVTQTPSHQVTQMGQEVILRCVPISNHLYFYWYRQILGQKVEFLVSFYNNEISEKSEIFDDQFSVERPDGSNFTLKIRSTKLEDSAMYFCATMDSRGYTFGSGTRLTVV.

In its sample, this clonotype was seen a few times. The chain employs TRBV2 and TRBJ1-2; 7 bases are a match to TRBD1. The germline V gene has CDR1 SNHLY and CDR2 FYNNEI. The CDR3 is 14 residues long. Losses at the gene ends were 4 bases for V and 8 bases for J; bases not matched to a gene: 10. The CDR3 nucleotides are TGTGCCAGCAGTGTGGAGGGGGCTGGATACGGCTACACCTTC. Protein sequence: CASSVEGAGYGYTF.

This chain uses TRBV29-1 with TRBJ2-5; TRBD2 matches at 8 bases. With the DNA end fitting TRBJ2-7 better, the J assignment may be wrong. This CDR3 spans 13 amino acids. Germline-derived CDR1 and CDR2 are SQVTM and ANQGSEA. This CDR3 reads CSVSVAGLYEQYF. The CDR3 DNA follows: TGCAGCGTATCAGTAGCGGGATTGTACGAGCAGTACTTC.

This clonotype was found a few times. The chain has TRBV10-3 and TRBJ1-6; 9 positions match TRBD1. The germline gives CDR1 ENHRY, CDR2 SYGVKD. The CDR3 consists of 14 residues. V shed 7 bases, J shed 5 bases, and the junction held 3 bases outside the gene matches. CDR3 bases: TGTGCCATCAACCGGGACAGGGATAATTCACCCCTCCACTTT. Amino acids: CAINRDRDNSPLHF.

The gene calls are TRBV27 and TRBJ2-7; 13 bases map to TRBD2. V dropped 6 bases and J dropped 7; count of bases not matched to a gene: 12. Germline lookup yields CDR1 MNHEY and CDR2 SMNVEV (reference sequence). The CDR3 is made up of 16 amino acids. The CDR3 region has the DNA TGTGCCAGCAGATGGGGTGGGACTAGCGGGATTCAGGAGCAGTACTTC. Protein: CASRWGGTSGIQEQYF.

CDR3 amino acids: CSAVDARYEQYF. The CDR3, as DNA: TGCAGTGCTGTGGACGCCCGCTACGAGCAGTACTTC. This chain links TRBV20-1 with TRBJ2-7; no clear D gene. The CDR3 totals 12 residues. V was clipped by 5 bases and J by 3 bases, with 11 bases between them. Per germline, CDR1 DFQATT and CDR2 SNEGSKA (reference sequence).